This TCR beta chain appears in the sequencing data of a study of shared clonotypes between healthy human individuals. Overall study findings and caveats: Among the subsets, naive ones generally showed larger estimated richness than memory ones.

Concerning this clone: Its antigen is currently unknown.

Some clones are missing from TCRdb's copy, which holds only in-frame ones; the method was immunoSEQ multiplex PCR. Seen here are over a million clones, around 97% observed once, and the top ten hold 1.2%. The clonotype originates from a man aged 25 to 40 in good health. The sample taken for sequencing was naive CD4+ T cells sorted from blood. Subset denoted: CD45RA+ positively selected.

CDR3 sequence: CASSLQSFRDRPSSYYGYTF. CDR3 DNA sequence: TGTGCCAGCAGCTTACAGTCTTTCCGGGACAGGCCAAGCTCCTACTATGGCTACACCTTC. This chain joins TRBV13 and TRBJ1-2; 8 nucleotides align to TRBD1. The CDR3 length is 20 residues. V shed 2 bases and J 3 bases; nucleotides not matched to a gene: 20. CDR1 and CDR2 (germline): PRHDT, FYEKMQ (reference sequence).